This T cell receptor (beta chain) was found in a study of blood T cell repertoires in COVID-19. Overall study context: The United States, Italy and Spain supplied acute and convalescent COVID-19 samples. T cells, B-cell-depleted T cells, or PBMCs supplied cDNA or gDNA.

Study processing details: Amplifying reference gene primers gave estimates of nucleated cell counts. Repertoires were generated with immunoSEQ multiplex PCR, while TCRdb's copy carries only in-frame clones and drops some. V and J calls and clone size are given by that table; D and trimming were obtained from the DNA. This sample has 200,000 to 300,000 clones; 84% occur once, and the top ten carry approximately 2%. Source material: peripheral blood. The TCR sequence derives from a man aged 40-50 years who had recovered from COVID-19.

The CDR3 sequence: CASSFGVSFPTGELFF. CDR3 DNA sequence: TGTGCCAGCAGCTTCGGGGTCTCCTTTCCCACCGGGGAGCTGTTTTTT. This chain joins TRBV13 and TRBJ2-2; TRBD2 might be the D (5 bases). V lost 3 bases and J 4 bases, leaving 15 bases between the germline ends. There are 16 residues in the CDR3. The V gene's germline CDR1 is PRHDT and CDR2 FYEKMQ (reference sequence).